One T cell receptor (beta chain) is described in this entry. The data originate from a study of OX40 agonist ivuxolimab in advanced cancers. The protocol was immunoSEQ multiplex PCR, while the TCRdb copy is restricted to in-frame clones and leaves out a portion. The sample yields fewer than 85,000 clones, about 87% seen once. With 1 base clipped from V and 10 bases from J, the junction kept 9 bases outside the gene matches. The CDR3 extends over 15 amino acids. Per the germline V gene, CDR1 is SGHTA and CDR2 is FQGNSA. The chain is built from TRBV7-2 and TRBJ2-1; 8 bases are a match to TRBD2. The TCR comes from an adult with an advanced solid tumor such as melanoma, head and neck, liver or kidney cancer. Source: CD4+ or CD8+ T cells sorted from blood, taken in a trial of the OX40 agonist ivuxolimab. CDR3 sequence (DNA): TGTGCCAGCAGCTTAGATTTCTCGGGAGGGCGAGAGCAGTTCTTC. Its translation is CASSLDFSGGREQFF.